A single sample gave rise to the 11 T cell receptor beta chains below, sequenced in a study of blood T cells in healthy people across ages. Sample-barcoded 5' priming and a J-beta primer mix drove a second PCR of 7 to 11 cycles. TCRdb reprocessed the 5' RACE reads via MiXCR and lists one record per CDR3 protein. The sample records approximately 1,700,000 distinct CDR3 sequences, 39% being singletons. Sequencing was done on a sample of blood. All receptors derive from a human donor in good health.

Note on this clonotype: Germline and junction disagree at one end, which may indicate a read error. V usage is TRBV7-9 and J usage is TRBJ2-3; 9 bases map to TRBD1. The CDR3 loop spans 13 amino acids. Germline loops: CDR1 SEHNR, CDR2 FQNEAQ (reference sequence). As DNA, the CDR3 is TGTGCCGGCAGCTTGACAGGGGGAGATACGCAGTATTTT. Protein: CAGSLTGGDTQYF.

There are a few counts of this clonotype. V usage is TRBV9 and J usage is TRBJ1-1, with 8 nucleotides matching TRBD1. This CDR3 has 14 residues. From germline, CDR1 is SGDLS and CDR2 YYNGEE. Trimming removed 1 base from V and 9 bases from J; junction bases left unmatched: 8. CDR3 residues: CASSVPGQDSKAFF. In DNA, the CDR3 is TGTGCCAGCAGCGTACCGGGACAGGACTCTAAAGCTTTCTTT.

The genes are TRBV20-1 and TRBJ2-1; 10 nucleotides match TRBD2. The CDR3 has 16 residues. V was pared by 6 bases and J by 2 bases, with 10 bases of the junction left unmatched. Germline V CDR1 and CDR2: DFQATT, SNEGSKA (reference sequence). CDR3 sequence (DNA): TGCAGTGCCACCTCGGGACTAGCGCCTACCTACAATGAGCAGTTCTTC. It yields the protein CSATSGLAPTYNEQFF.

V gene TRBV4-1 combines with J gene TRBJ2-1; 9 bases are a match to TRBD2. Germline CDR1 and CDR2: MGHRA and YSYEKL. The CDR3 loop spans 15 amino acids. Unmatched junction bases numbered 7, after V lost 0 bases and J lost 10 bases. The CDR3 nucleotides are TGCGCCAGCAGCCAAGATCATGGACTAGCGAGCGAGCAGTTCTTC. Translated: CASSQDHGLASEQFF.

Concerning this clonotype itself: A read error may produce the germline difference seen at one junction end. V usage is TRBV4-3 and J usage is TRBJ1-2; D remains unclear. The CDR3 extends over 15 amino acids. Germline V gene lookup returns CDR1 LGHNA and CDR2 YSLEER. The CDR3 loop is CASSQDLGPNYGYAF. Here the CDR3 DNA reads TGCGCCAGCAGCCAAGATTTAGGACCCAACTATGGCTACGCCTTC.

The sample holds a few counts of this clonotype. The V call is TRBV6-5, the J call TRBJ2-7, with TRBD1 matching 10 bases. The CDR3 loop spans 16 amino acids. J gave up 1 base and V 2 bases, and 5 bases lay outside the gene matches. CDR1 and CDR2 (germline): MNHEY, SVGAGI. CDR3 sequence: CASSYAGTGVSYEQYF. The DNA for the CDR3 is TGTGCCAGCAGTTACGCCGGGACAGGGGTTTCCTACGAGCAGTACTTC.

This rearrangement joins TRBV6-4 to TRBJ2-3, with D perhaps TRBD1 (5 bases). V was trimmed by 5 bases and J by 0 bases, leaving 15 bases between them. Per the germline V gene, CDR1 is MRHNA and CDR2 is SNTAGT. CDR3 length: 16 amino acids. The CDR3 region is CASSRQSDSSTDTQYF. Written as DNA, the CDR3 is TGTGCCAGCAGTCGACAGTCCGATTCAAGCACAGATACGCAGTATTTT.

The chain carries TRBV9 and TRBJ2-3, with unresolved D. V was clipped by 1 base and J by 2 bases, with 11 bases between them. Germline assignment: CDR1 SGDLS and CDR2 YYNGEE. The CDR3 loop spans 15 amino acids. CDR3: CASSVQSENTDTQYF. The CDR3 bases are TGTGCCAGCAGCGTACAGTCAGAAAACACAGATACGCAGTATTTT.

The J gene is TRBJ2-1, the V gene TRBV4-2; 16 bases map to TRBD2. This CDR3 contains 17 residues. CDR1 and CDR2 from the germline V gene are LGHNA and YNFKEQ. After removal of 5 bases from V and 10 bases from J, the junction contained 11 bases not matched to a gene. The DNA for the CDR3 is TGTGCCAGCAGCGAGGGAGTCGGGACTAGCGGGGGGGGCGAGCAGTTCTTC. Translated: CASSEGVGTSGGGEQFF.

J is TRBJ1-1 and V is TRBV7-2; D may be TRBD1 (5 bases). Trimming stripped 5 bases from V and 4 bases from J, with 23 bases between. The CDR3 contains 17 residues. Germline CDR1 SGHTA, CDR2 FQGNSA. The CDR3 coding sequence is TGTGCCAGCAGCCCGCAGGGTCTGGGCACTGCGTCCACTGAAGCTTTCTTT. It codes for CASSPQGLGTASTEAFF.

The chain links TRBV5-1 to TRBJ2-5; 7 positions match TRBD1. The CDR3 has 14 amino acids. Germline V CDR1 and CDR2: SGHRS, YFSETQ. Trimming removed 5 bases from V and 4 bases from J; junction bases left unmatched: 8. CDR3 residues: CASSPQGQSETQYF. The CDR3 bases are TGCGCCAGCAGTCCCCAGGGACAGTCAGAGACCCAGTACTTC.